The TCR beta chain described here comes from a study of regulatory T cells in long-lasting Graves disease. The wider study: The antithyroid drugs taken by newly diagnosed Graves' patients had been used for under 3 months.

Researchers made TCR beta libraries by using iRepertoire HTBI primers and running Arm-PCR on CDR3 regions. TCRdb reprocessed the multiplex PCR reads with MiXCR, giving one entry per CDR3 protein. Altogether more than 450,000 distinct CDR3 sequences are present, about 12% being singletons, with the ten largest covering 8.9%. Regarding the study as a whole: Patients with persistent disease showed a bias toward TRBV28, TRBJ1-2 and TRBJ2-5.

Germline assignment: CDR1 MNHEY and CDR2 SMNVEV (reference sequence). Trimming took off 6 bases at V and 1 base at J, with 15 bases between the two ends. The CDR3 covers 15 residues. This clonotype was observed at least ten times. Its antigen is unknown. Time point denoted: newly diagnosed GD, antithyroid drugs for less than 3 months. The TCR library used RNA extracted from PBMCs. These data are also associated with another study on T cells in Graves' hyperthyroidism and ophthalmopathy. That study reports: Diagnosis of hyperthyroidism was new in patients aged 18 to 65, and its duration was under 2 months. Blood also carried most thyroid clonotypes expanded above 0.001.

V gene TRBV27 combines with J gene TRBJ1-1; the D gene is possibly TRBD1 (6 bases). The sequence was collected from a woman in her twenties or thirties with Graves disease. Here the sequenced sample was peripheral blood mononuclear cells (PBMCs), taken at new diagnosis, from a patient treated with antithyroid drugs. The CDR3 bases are TGTGCCAGCAGATTAAACAGGGTGGCGAACACTGAAGCTTTCTTT. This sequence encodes CASRLNRVANTEAFF.